This record covers a single T cell receptor (beta chain). The antigen remains unidentified. This specimen comes from a study of T cells in Graves' hyperthyroidism and ophthalmopathy. Whole-study context: Peripheral blood collection took place at initial diagnosis, before any treatment. Study-wide results and limits: Expanded thyroid clonotypes (above 0.001) were mostly also found in blood.

Graves' hyperthyroidism without ophthalmopathy progression within 18 months was termed stable. Amplified TCR beta CDR3 regions derived from RNA transcripts. First-round RT-PCR with HTBI primers amplified the TCR CDR3 region. In TCRdb, the multiplex PCR reads were re-called with MiXCR into one record per CDR3 protein. The table has roughly 630,000 distinct CDR3 sequences, more than 15% seen once; the top ten hold around 7.3%. This TCR came from a woman aged 25-40 years with Graves' hyperthyroidism. Material: blood.

The CDR3 spells CSAREQGRGPYEQYF. CDR3 nucleotides: TGCAGTGCTAGAGAACAGGGTAGAGGACCCTACGAGCAGTACTTC. This rearrangement joins TRBV20-1 to TRBJ2-7; TRBD1 is a possible D gene (6 bases). Germline V gives CDR1 DFQATT, CDR2 SNEGSKA (reference sequence). The CDR3 is 15 amino acids. Trimming shortened V by 0 bases and J by 2 bases, and 14 bases separated the two germline ends.